These 11 T cell receptor beta chains share one sample of origin, sequenced in a study of T cell repertoires in cytomegalovirus infection. Antigens for these TCRs are unknown. TCRdb recomputed calls from the reads with MiXCR, one row per CDR3 protein. The table lists about 900,000 distinct CDR3 sequences, around 30% of them singletons. Sequencing used cultured CD8+ T cells from PBMCs, obtained from culture after CMV antigen stimulation. These receptors all stem from a human donor in good health (CMV status not recorded). Some clones in this sample may be carry-over from other donors' samples.

In this sample, this clonotype turned up many times. This sequence joins TRBV7-9 and TRBJ2-3, with 8 positions matching TRBD2. Germline CDR1 and CDR2: SEHNR and FQNEAQ (reference sequence). With 7 bases clipped from V and 2 bases from J, the junction kept 8 bases outside the gene matches. This CDR3 region has 15 residues. The CDR3: CASNYQRGTTDTQYF. For the CDR3, the DNA is TGTGCCAGCAACTACCAGCGGGGGACCACAGATACGCAGTATTTT.

CDR3 in amino acids: CASSLGPTSGGHTNTGELFF. The CDR3 coding sequence is TGTGCCAGCAGCTTAGGGCCCACTAGCGGGGGCCACACGAACACCGGGGAGCTGTTTTTT. The chain combines TRBV11-2 with TRBJ2-2, with 11 bases matching TRBD2. Germline CDR1 is SGHAT and CDR2 is FQNNGV. CDR3 length: 20 amino acids. V trimming: 1 base; J trimming: 0 bases; junction bases outside the gene matches: 10.

This clonotype was seen ten or more times. The rearrangement uses TRBV7-6 and TRBJ2-1; no firm D call. The CDR3 is 12 amino acids. Per germline, CDR1 SGHVS and CDR2 FNYEAQ. Between the trimmed V and J ends, which lost 5 bases and 6 bases, there was a span of 8 bases. CDR3 sequence: CASSGRINEQFF. The CDR3 region has the DNA TGTGCCAGCAGCGGACGGATCAATGAGCAGTTCTTC.

This clonotype was counted a few times. The chain employs TRBV7-9 and TRBJ2-2, with a weak D call TRBD1 (6 bases). Germline CDR1 reads SEHNR; CDR2 reads FQNEAQ (reference sequence). The CDR3 extends over 14 amino acids. Trimming removed 5 bases at V and 1 base at J, with 8 bases between. CDR3: CASSRTENTGELFF. DNA of the CDR3: TGTGCCAGCAGCCGGACAGAGAACACCGGGGAGCTGTTTTTT.

The chain couples TRBV6-1 to TRBJ1-1; 7 nucleotides align to TRBD1. CDR3 size: 11 residues. Germline values: CDR1 MNHNS, CDR2 SASEGT. With V trimmed by 6 bases and J by 11 bases, 6 bases remained unmatched. CDR3 in amino acids: CASSTKGAAFF. The CDR3 region has the DNA TGTGCCAGCAGCACGAAGGGGGCGGCTTTCTTT.

V is TRBV7-2 and J is TRBJ2-7; 10 positions agree with TRBD1. The germline CDR1 and CDR2 sequences are SGHTA and FQGNSA. V lost 1 base and J lost 0; bases outside the gene matches: 6. The CDR3 length is 17 residues. CDR3 nucleotide sequence: TGTGCCAGCAGCTTAGGACTGACAGGGGGCATCTCCTACGAGCAGTACTTC. Translating it yields CASSLGLTGGISYEQYF.

Regarding this clonotype: At one of its ends the junction is not consistent with the germline gene, which may arise from a read error. The rearrangement links TRBV7-6 to TRBJ2-2; 7 bases are a match to TRBD1. There are 16 residues in the CDR3. Germline V lookup: CDR1 SGHVS, CDR2 FNYEAQ. As DNA, the CDR3 is TGTGCCAGCAGCATTACGACAGGGTTTAACACCGGGGAGATGTTTTTT. Translated, it gives CASSITTGFNTGEMFF. The full variable domain, its missing parts supplied by reference TRBV7-6 and TRBJ2-2, is GAGVSQSPRYKVTKRGQDVALRCDPISGHVSLYWYRQALGQGPEFLTYFNYEAQQDKSGLPNDRFSAERPEGSISTLTIQRTEQRDSAMYRCASSITTGFNTGEMFFGEGSRLTVL.

J is TRBJ1-1 and V is TRBV19; D unresolved. This CDR3 has 14 residues. Germline loops: CDR1 LNHDA, CDR2 SQIVND (reference sequence). Deletions cut 3 bases from V and 1 base from J, with 9 bases between. CDR3 sequence (DNA): TGTGCCAGTAGTATCTCTACAACGAACACTGAAGCTTTCTTT. The encoded protein is CASSISTTNTEAFF. Using reference TRBV19 and TRBJ1-1 for the parts outside the CDR3, the full variable domain is DGGITQSPKYLFRKEGQNVTLSCEQNLNHDAMYWYRQDPGQGLRLIYYSQIVNDFQKGDIAEGYSVSREKKESFPLTVTSAQKNPTAFYLCASSISTTNTEAFFGQGTRLTVV.

The chain carries TRBV4-2 and TRBJ2-1; D is uncertain. Trimming shortened V by 0 bases and J by 3 bases, and 12 bases separated the two germline ends. CDR3 length equals 16 residues. Germline CDR1 is LGHNA and CDR2 is YNFKEQ. This CDR3 is CASSQDRPTGYNEQFF. CDR3 nucleotide sequence: TGTGCCAGCAGCCAAGATCGGCCTACCGGCTACAATGAGCAGTTCTTC.

The genes are TRBV6-6 and TRBJ2-5; D is perhaps TRBD1 or TRBD2 (5 bases each). Trimming shortened V by 4 bases and J by 4 bases, and 10 bases separated the two germline ends. This CDR3 contains 13 residues. Germline V gene sequence: CDR1 MNHNY, CDR2 SVGAGI (reference sequence). The CDR3 DNA sequence: TGTGCCAGCAGTTGGGGGTTTCGAGAGACCCAGTACTTC. Translation gives CASSWGFRETQYF.

This clonotype was observed many times. V and J are TRBV6-5 and TRBJ1-5; D possibly corresponds to TRBD1 (5 bases). The V end lost 11 bases, the J end lost 3 bases, and 14 bases lay between the germline ends. The germline V gene encodes CDR1 MNHEY and CDR2 SVGAGI. The CDR3 loop spans 13 amino acids. The CDR3 spells CAAQGGINQPQHF. The CDR3 DNA reads TGTGCCGCCCAGGGCGGTATCAATCAGCCCCAGCATTTT.